Following are 5 T cell receptor beta chains from one sample sequenced in a study of response to subunit inactivated influenza vaccine. TCRdb passed the RT-PCR reads through MiXCR, listing each CDR3 protein once. The repertoire holds roughly 650,000 distinct CDR3 sequences, with approximately 14% as singletons. The sample here was PBMCs from blood, taken 11 to 12 days after vaccination. These receptor sequences come from a middle-aged man who received an inactivated influenza vaccine.

The rearrangement joins TRBV11-2 to TRBJ2-5, with 13 bases fitting TRBD2. The germline CDR1 and CDR2 sequences are SGHAT and FQNNGV. This CDR3 is built from 20 residues. V lost 1 base, J lost 4 bases, and 15 bases stayed unmatched. The CDR3: CASSLGGLAGVRPKGETQYF. DNA of the CDR3: TGTGCCAGCAGCTTAGGTGGACTAGCGGGAGTCCGGCCCAAGGGAGAGACCCAGTACTTC.

This chain uses TRBV29-1 with TRBJ1-3, with D unresolved. The CDR3 extends over 14 amino acids. Germline CDR1 SQVTM, CDR2 ANQGSEA. The V gene lost 6 bases and the J gene lost 0 bases, with 12 bases spanning the gap. CDR3 DNA sequence: TGCAGCGTCTCTTTACTTAGCTCTGGAAACACCATATATTTT. It translates to CSVSLLSSGNTIYF.

This clonotype was picked up a small number of times. The rearrangement links TRBV4-2 to TRBJ2-1, with TRBD2 matching 7 bases. The CDR3 is 16 residues long. V lost 10 bases and J lost 4; bases outside the gene matches: 16. The V gene's germline CDR1 is LGHNA and CDR2 YNFKEQ. The CDR3 here is CATYKLRREKYNEQFF. The DNA of the CDR3 is TGTGCCACATACAAACTTCGGCGGGAGAAATACAATGAGCAGTTCTTC.

This clonotype has a handful of counts. The chain is built from TRBV28 and TRBJ1-2; D unresolved. The V and J ends lost 6 bases and 8 bases respectively, with 19 bases between them. The germline V gene has CDR1 MDHEN and CDR2 SYDVKM. CDR3 size: 14 residues. The CDR3 sequence is CASRDLDGRLGYTF. CDR3 nucleotides: TGTGCCAGCAGGGACTTAGACGGTCGGCTAGGCTACACCTTC.

The V gene is TRBV5-5, the J gene TRBJ2-1; the D gene could be TRBD1 or TRBD2 (5 bases each). Germline V CDR1 and CDR2: SGHKS, YYEKEE (reference sequence). V was cut by 0 bases and J by 5 bases, with 9 bases left in between. This CDR3 has 14 amino acids. The CDR3 nucleotides read TGTGCCAGCAGCTTGGGGGACGCCAACAATGAGCAGTTCTTC. This translates into CASSLGDANNEQFF.